Following are 25 T cell receptor beta chains from one sample sequenced in a study of blood T cell repertoires in COVID-19. Sequencing used immunoSEQ multiplex PCR; TCRdb keeps in-frame clones, though not all of them. The sample has tens of thousands of clones; roughly 83% are singletons. Sequencing was performed on peripheral blood. Source of these receptors: a woman older than 75 with acute or convalescent COVID-19.

The chain uses TRBV19 and TRBJ2-1; 10 bases fit TRBD2. The CDR3 has 16 residues. Looked up from germline, CDR1 is LNHDA and CDR2 is SQIVND (reference sequence). The junction had 5 bases not matched to a gene; V was cut back by 6 bases and J by 0 bases. CDR3 amino acids: CASSSGLAVSYNEQFF. In DNA, the CDR3 is TGTGCCAGTAGCTCCGGACTAGCGGTCTCCTACAATGAGCAGTTCTTC.

Concerning this clone: An end of the junction does not agree with germline; a read error may underlie this. This rearrangement joins TRBV7-2 to TRBJ2-7, with TRBD2 identical over 8 bases. Germline values: CDR1 SGHTA, CDR2 FQGNSA. CDR3 length: 12 residues. CDR3 nucleotides: TGTGCCAGCAGCTTATACAGGACTAGCCCTATCTTC. Its protein product is CASSLYRTSPIF.

This chain connects TRBV5-1 to TRBJ2-5; D gene ambiguous. V was shortened by 2 bases and J by 1 base, with 9 bases between the two germline ends. Germline CDR1 SGHRS, CDR2 YFSETQ. The CDR3 is made up of 14 amino acids. In DNA form, the CDR3 reads TGCGCCAGCAGCTTAAAACAACCCCAAGAGACCCAGTACTTC. Protein sequence: CASSLKQPQETQYF.

The V gene is TRBV18, the J gene TRBJ1-5; no clear D. Trimming stripped 3 bases from V and 5 bases from J, with 14 bases between. The CDR3 runs 15 residues. Germline lookup yields CDR1 KGHSH and CDR2 LQKENI. The CDR3 here is CASSPGRDAHQPQHF. The CDR3 region has the DNA TGTGCCAGCTCACCGGGGAGGGATGCTCATCAGCCCCAGCATTTT. Complete variable domain (other parts from reference TRBV18 and TRBJ1-5): NAGVMQNPRHLVRRRGQEARLRCSPMKGHSHVYWYRQLPEEGLKFMVYLQKENIIDESGMPKERFSAEFPKEGPSILRIQQVVRGDSAAYFCASSPGRDAHQPQHFGDGTRLSIL.

V is TRBV28 and J is TRBJ2-7; 11 nucleotides line up with TRBD1. This CDR3 region has 15 residues. J gave up 3 bases and V 3 bases, and 4 bases lay outside the gene matches. Germline V lookup: CDR1 MDHEN, CDR2 SYDVKM. The CDR3 nucleotides are TGTGCCAGCAGTTTTGGACAGGGGGCAAACTACGAGCAGTACTTC. This translates into CASSFGQGANYEQYF.

The V call is TRBV19, the J call TRBJ1-4, with D possibly being TRBD1 (6 bases). Per germline, CDR1 LNHDA and CDR2 SQIVND (reference sequence). CDR3 length: 17 amino acids. The ends were cut back, 3 bases at V and 8 bases at J, with 22 bases in the middle. CDR3 DNA: TGTGCCAGTAGTATGGGGGCACGAGCCGGCGGACGGGAAAAACTGTTTTTT. This codes for CASSMGARAGGREKLFF. Variable domain in full (rest from reference TRBV19 and TRBJ1-4): DGGITQSPKYLFRKEGQNVTLSCEQNLNHDAMYWYRQDPGQGLRLIYYSQIVNDFQKGDIAEGYSVSREKKESFPLTVTSAQKNPTAFYLCASSMGARAGGREKLFFGSGTQLSVL.

The J gene is TRBJ1-6, the V gene TRBV27; tentatively, D is TRBD1 (6 bases). The V gene lost 3 bases and the J gene lost 8 bases, with 11 bases spanning the gap. Germline loops: CDR1 MNHEY, CDR2 SMNVEV (reference sequence). This CDR3 is 14 amino acids long. The DNA of the CDR3 is TGTGCCAGCAGTTTCCAGGGGAGGGATTCACCCCTCCACTTT. Translating gives CASSFQGRDSPLHF.

V gene TRBV6-5 combines with J gene TRBJ1-2, with TRBD1 matching 7 bases. Germline CDR1 is MNHEY and CDR2 is SVGAGI. The CDR3 totals 13 residues. Trimming cost V 6 bases and J 4 bases; bases outside gene matches: 5. CDR3: CASSDRAFYGYTF. The CDR3, as DNA: TGTGCCAGCAGCGACAGGGCTTTCTATGGCTACACCTTC.

This chain links TRBV10-3 with TRBJ1-2; D unresolved. Trimming left V 0 bases short and J 8 bases short, with 7 bases between. The CDR3 runs 12 residues. The germline V gene has CDR1 ENHRY and CDR2 SYGVKD. CDR3 protein: CAISESFVGYTF. In DNA form, the CDR3 reads TGTGCCATCAGTGAGTCGTTCGTGGGCTACACCTTC.

The J gene is TRBJ1-5, the V gene TRBV9; possibly TRBD1 for D (6 bases). Trimming removed 3 bases at V and 1 base at J, with 11 bases between. Germline CDR1 reads SGDLS; CDR2 reads YYNGEE. CDR3 size: 15 residues. For the CDR3, the DNA is TGTGCCAGCAGCGGTCAGGGGTTCAGCAATCAGCCCCAGCATTTT. Translated: CASSGQGFSNQPQHF. Combining the CDR3 with reference TRBV9 and TRBJ1-5 gives the whole variable domain DSGVTQTPKHLITATGQRVTLRCSPRSGDLSVYWYQQSLDQGLQFLIQYYNGEERAKGNILERFSAQQFPDLHSELNLSSLELGDSALYFCASSGQGFSNQPQHFGDGTRLSIL.

This clone was seen a single time. CDR3: CAGDKGVSNQPQHF. CDR3 sequence (DNA): TGTGCCGGTGACAAGGGAGTGAGCAATCAGCCCCAGCATTTT. This chain connects TRBV6-5 to TRBJ1-5; D remains unclear. The length of the CDR3 is 14 residues. Trimming left V 11 bases short and J 1 base short, with 15 bases between. CDR1 MNHEY and CDR2 SVGAGI come from the germline V gene.

The V call is TRBV5-1, the J call TRBJ2-7; D is perhaps TRBD1 (6 bases). The CDR3 has 16 amino acids. V was pared by 2 bases and J by 0 bases, with 15 bases between. Germline V gene data show CDR1 as SGHRS and CDR2 as YFSETQ. CDR3 protein: CASSFFGQTTSYEQYF. In nucleotides, the CDR3 is TGCGCCAGCAGCTTTTTTGGACAGACGACCTCCTACGAGCAGTACTTC.

The chain employs TRBV19 and TRBJ1-5, with D possibly being TRBD1 (5 bases). The CDR3 consists of 15 residues. Trimming pared 6 bases from V and 7 bases from J, leaving 19 bases between. The V gene's germline CDR1 is LNHDA and CDR2 SQIVND (reference sequence). Here the CDR3 DNA reads TGTGCCAGTAGACCAACATCGGAGGGGATGCAGCCCCAGCATTTT. It yields the protein CASRPTSEGMQPQHF.

V usage is TRBV29-1 and J usage is TRBJ2-1; 9 positions match TRBD1. The V segment lost 8 bases and the J segment 5 bases; nucleotides outside the gene matches: 7. This CDR3 has 13 amino acids. Germline V gene data show CDR1 as SQVTM and CDR2 as ANQGSEA. The CDR3 bases are TGCAGCCTCAGGGGACAGGGCAACAATGAGCAGTTCTTC. Its translation: CSLRGQGNNEQFF.

The V and J genes are TRBV19 and TRBJ2-5; 7 bases are shared with TRBD2. Unmatched junction bases numbered 6, after V lost 5 bases and J lost 0 bases. Germline assignment: CDR1 LNHDA and CDR2 SQIVND (reference sequence). The CDR3 is 15 residues long. The CDR3 sequence is CASSPGGIYQETQYF. The CDR3 DNA follows: TGTGCCAGTAGTCCCGGGGGGATTTACCAAGAGACCCAGTACTTC.

The genes are TRBV4-1 and TRBJ1-6; D gene ambiguous. The CDR3 runs 16 residues. Trimming shortened V by 4 bases and J by 4 bases, and 14 bases separated the two germline ends. CDR1 and CDR2 from the germline V gene are MGHRA and YSYEKL. CDR3 sequence: CASSPAPEDYNSPLHF. CDR3 coding DNA: TGCGCCAGCAGCCCGGCCCCGGAGGATTATAATTCACCCCTCCACTTT.

J is TRBJ2-3 and V is TRBV7-2; possible D gene TRBD2, 6 bases. Germline V gene sequence: CDR1 SGHTA, CDR2 FQGNSA. The length of the CDR3 is 16 residues. Between the trimmed V and J ends, which lost 2 bases and 2 bases, there was a span of 14 bases. The CDR3 DNA follows: TGTGCCAGCAGCTTAAGTTTGCGGGGCTTCACAGATACGCAGTATTTT. The encoded protein is CASSLSLRGFTDTQYF.

The rearrangement uses TRBV7-2 and TRBJ1-5, with a weak D call TRBD1 (5 bases). CDR1 SGHTA and CDR2 FQGNSA come from the germline V gene. V lost 3 bases, J lost 7 bases, and 13 bases lay in between. This CDR3 region has 14 residues. Here the CDR3 reads CASSFYGAWQPQHF. CDR3 DNA sequence: TGTGCCAGCAGCTTTTATGGGGCGTGGCAGCCCCAGCATTTT.

This clone has just one count. The gene calls are TRBV27 and TRBJ1-1; 7 bases align to TRBD1. This CDR3 spans 16 amino acids. The junction had 8 bases not matched to a gene; V was cut back by 3 bases and J by 1 base. The germline V gene has CDR1 MNHEY and CDR2 SMNVEV (reference sequence). CDR3 in DNA: TGTGCCAGCAGTTTGGGACAGCCAACGAAGAACACTGAAGCTTTCTTT. It yields the protein CASSLGQPTKNTEAFF.

The V and J genes are TRBV5-1 and TRBJ2-7, with D perhaps matching TRBD1 (5 bases). Germline loops: CDR1 SGHRS, CDR2 YFSETQ. Trimming shortened V by 2 bases and J by 3 bases, and 15 bases separated the two germline ends. The CDR3 sequence is 15 residues long. In nucleotides, the CDR3 is TGCGCCAGCAGCTTACCCGATGTAGGGGTCTACGAGCAGTACTTC. Translation gives CASSLPDVGVYEQYF.

This sequence joins TRBV19 and TRBJ2-1; 10 nucleotides align to TRBD2. Germline trimming cut 5 bases from V and 5 bases from J; bases unmatched to any gene: 3. The CDR3 length is 14 residues. The V gene's germline CDR1 is LNHDA and CDR2 SQIVND (reference sequence). The CDR3 sequence: CASSSTSGNNEQFF. CDR3 nucleotides: TGTGCCAGTAGTTCCACTAGCGGGAACAATGAGCAGTTCTTC.

CDR3 sequence: CAWSASTDTQYF. The CDR3 DNA is TGTGCCTGGAGTGCTTCCACAGATACGCAGTATTTT. V is TRBV30 and J is TRBJ2-3; the D is unclear. Looked up from germline, CDR1 is GTSNPN and CDR2 is SVGIG (reference sequence). Trimming took 1 base from V and 2 from J, leaving 4 bases between them. The CDR3 runs to 12 residues.

The chain employs TRBV6-5 and TRBJ1-1, with a tentative D call TRBD1 (5 bases). This CDR3 has 11 residues. Trimming took 6 bases from V and 6 from J, leaving 8 bases between them. Germline V gene data show CDR1 as MNHEY and CDR2 as SVGAGI. CDR3 amino acids: CASSRDSEAFF. The CDR3 DNA reads TGTGCCAGCAGCAGGGACTCTGAAGCTTTCTTT.

This chain uses TRBV9 with TRBJ2-2, with D perhaps matching TRBD1 (7 bases). The CDR3 loop spans 14 amino acids. V lost 2 bases and J lost 3, with 8 bases in between. Per germline, CDR1 SGDLS and CDR2 YYNGEE. DNA of the CDR3: TGTGCCAGCAGCGTCAGGGGGGACACCGGGGAGCTGTTTTTT. Encoded protein: CASSVRGDTGELFF.

V is TRBV29-1 and J is TRBJ2-1; 7 bases map to TRBD2. V lost 7 bases, J lost 6 bases, and 9 bases stayed unmatched. CDR1 and CDR2 from the germline V gene are SQVTM and ANQGSEA. CDR3 length: 13 amino acids. CDR3: CSAAGLSGNEQFF. Written as DNA, the CDR3 is TGCAGCGCTGCGGGACTATCCGGCAATGAGCAGTTCTTC.